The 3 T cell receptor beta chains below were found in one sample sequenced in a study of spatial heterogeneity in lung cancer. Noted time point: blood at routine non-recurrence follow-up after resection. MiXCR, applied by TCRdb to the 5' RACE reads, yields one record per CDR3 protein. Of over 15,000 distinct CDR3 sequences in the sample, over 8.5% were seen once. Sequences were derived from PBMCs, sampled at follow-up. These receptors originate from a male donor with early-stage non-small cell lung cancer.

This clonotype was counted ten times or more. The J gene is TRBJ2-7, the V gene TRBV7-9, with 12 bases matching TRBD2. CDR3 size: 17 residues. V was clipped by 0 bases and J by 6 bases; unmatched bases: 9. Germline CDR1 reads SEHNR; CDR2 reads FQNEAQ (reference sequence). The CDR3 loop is CASSLADGLAGLGEQYF. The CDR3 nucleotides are TGTGCCAGCAGCTTAGCGGACGGACTAGCGGGACTCGGCGAGCAGTACTTC. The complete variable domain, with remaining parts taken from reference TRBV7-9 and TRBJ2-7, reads DTGVSQNPRHKITKRGQNVTFRCDPISEHNRLYWYRQTLGQGPEFLTYFQNEAQLEKSRLLSDRFSAERPKGSFSTLEIQRTEQGDSAMYLCASSLADGLAGLGEQYFGPGTRLTVT.

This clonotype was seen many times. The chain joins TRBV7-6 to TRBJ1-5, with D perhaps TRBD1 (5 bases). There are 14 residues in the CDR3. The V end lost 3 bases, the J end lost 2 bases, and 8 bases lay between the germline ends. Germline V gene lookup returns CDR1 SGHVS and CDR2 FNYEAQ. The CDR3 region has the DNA TGTGCCAGCAGCTTTGGGGGACGCAATCAGCCCCAGCATTTT. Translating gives CASSFGGRNQPQHF. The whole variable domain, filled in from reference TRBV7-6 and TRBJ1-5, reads GAGVSQSPRYKVTKRGQDVALRCDPISGHVSLYWYRQALGQGPEFLTYFNYEAQQDKSGLPNDRFSAERPEGSISTLTIQRTEQRDSAMYRCASSFGGRNQPQHFGDGTRLSIL.

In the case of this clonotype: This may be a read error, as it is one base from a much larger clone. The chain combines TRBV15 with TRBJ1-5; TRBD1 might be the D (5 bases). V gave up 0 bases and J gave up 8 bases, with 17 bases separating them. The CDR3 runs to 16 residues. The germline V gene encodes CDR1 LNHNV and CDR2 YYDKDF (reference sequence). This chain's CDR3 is CATSRDVPRDGEPQHF. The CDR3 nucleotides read TGTGCCACCAGCAGAGATGTTCCCAGGGACGGCGAGCCCCAGCATTTT.